Listed below are T cell receptor beta chains from one sample, sequenced in a study of T-cell memory formation after mild COVID-19. Each CDR3 protein gets one entry after TCRdb re-called the 5' RACE reads with MiXCR. The repertoire includes fewer than 450,000 distinct CDR3 sequences, about 24% of them detected once, and 7% to 9.5% sits in the top ten. Sequences were obtained from PBMCs or a T cell subset sorted from them (not recorded which). Receptor source: an adult woman who had mild COVID-19 (a few samples of this study predate the infection). Cell type and time point are not known. Each CDR3 is given without its conserved first and last residue. Only some rows state a clone size, as once, few, many or a class for expanded clones.

V gene: TRBV5-1; clone size: few; J gene: TRBJ2-1; CDR3 protein: ASSLEYGWEQF
V gene: TRBV6-5; clone size: NA; J gene: TRBJ2-7; CDR3 protein: ASIGRGAANYEQY
V gene: TRBV20-1; clone size: once; J gene: TRBJ2-1; CDR3 protein: SAGSLAGVEQF
V gene: TRBV4-2; clone size: few; J gene: TRBJ2-7; CDR3 protein: ASSQDASGSWQY
V gene: TRBV18; clone size: few; J gene: TRBJ2-1; CDR3 protein: ASSGSHNEQF
V gene: TRBV10-3; clone size: many; J gene: TRBJ2-7; CDR3 protein: AISEVSGRRSLYEQY
V gene: TRBV2; clone size: few; J gene: TRBJ1-2; CDR3 protein: ASSSVTYGYT
V gene: TRBV4-3; clone size: many; J gene: TRBJ2-1; CDR3 protein: ASSQDGYNEQF
V gene: TRBV4-2; clone size: NA; J gene: TRBJ1-1; CDR3 protein: ASSQDLGVKAF
V gene: TRBV7-8; clone size: few; J gene: TRBJ2-3; CDR3 protein: ASSLGGTAASTDTQY
V gene: TRBV7-2; clone size: NA; J gene: TRBJ2-5; CDR3 protein: ASSLGGLAGGRQETQY
V gene: TRBV9; clone size: few; J gene: TRBJ2-3; CDR3 protein: ASTKDPLAGRTDTQY
V gene: TRBV7-9; clone size: NA; J gene: TRBJ2-4; CDR3 protein: ASSLLGPKGDIQY
V gene: TRBV6-2/TRBV6-3; clone size: once; J gene: TRBJ2-1; CDR3 protein: ASSLTSLFGSEQF
V gene: TRBV2; clone size: once; J gene: TRBJ1-1; CDR3 protein: ASSRDLGAEAF
V gene: TRBV7-3; clone size: few; J gene: TRBJ1-2; CDR3 protein: ASSLPHSLGYT
V gene: TRBV5-1; clone size: NA; J gene: TRBJ2-7; CDR3 protein: ASSPYRANTYEQY
V gene: TRBV5-1; clone size: NA; J gene: TRBJ2-5; CDR3 protein: ASSLGYETQY
V gene: TRBV11-3; clone size: NA; J gene: TRBJ2-6; CDR3 protein: ASSSPKQGYSGANVLT
V gene: TRBV21-1; clone size: NA; J gene: TRBJ2-5; CDR3 protein: ASSKGETGPLKKTQY
V gene: TRBV19; clone size: NA; J gene: TRBJ2-1; CDR3 protein: ASSLAGFHNEQF
V gene: TRBV11-2; clone size: many; J gene: TRBJ2-2; CDR3 protein: ASSTGTLYTGELF
V gene: TRBV2; clone size: NA; J gene: TRBJ1-2; CDR3 protein: ASSRAGTGIPYGYT
V gene: TRBV3-1; clone size: many; J gene: TRBJ1-1; CDR3 protein: ASSSFWQGTEAF
V gene: TRBV7-3; clone size: NA; J gene: TRBJ1-1; CDR3 protein: ASSRAGWSTEAF
V gene: TRBV7-9; clone size: NA; J gene: TRBJ1-1; CDR3 protein: ASSTSAGGTEAF
V gene: TRBV6-5; clone size: NA; J gene: TRBJ2-3; CDR3 protein: ASSYVVRDTQY
V gene: TRBV7-6; clone size: NA; J gene: TRBJ1-4; CDR3 protein: ASSFVTNEKLF
V gene: TRBV25-1; clone size: NA; J gene: TRBJ1-2; CDR3 protein: ASSDLEHDRRTGYT
V gene: TRBV6-6; clone size: NA; J gene: TRBJ1-1; CDR3 protein: ASRVQGFVTEAF
V gene: TRBV20-1; clone size: NA; J gene: TRBJ2-7; CDR3 protein: SAPLRPGTGAAEQY
V gene: TRBV6-5; clone size: NA; J gene: TRBJ1-1; CDR3 protein: ASSYSKLDGRDTEAF
V gene: TRBV29-1; clone size: once; J gene: TRBJ2-2; CDR3 protein: SIGRSTGELY
V gene: TRBV3-1; clone size: NA; J gene: TRBJ2-3; CDR3 protein: ASSPVRGGGTDTQY
V gene: TRBV20-1; clone size: many; J gene: TRBJ2-7; CDR3 protein: SARDLGTSGIYEQY
V gene: TRBV10-3; clone size: NA; J gene: TRBJ1-2; CDR3 protein: AISIPGTTGYGYT
V gene: TRBV6-5; clone size: NA; J gene: TRBJ1-5; CDR3 protein: ASSYAAGGRGPQH
V gene: TRBV7-6; clone size: many; J gene: TRBJ2-1; CDR3 protein: ASGLTYNEQF
V gene: TRBV3-1; clone size: NA; J gene: TRBJ2-1; CDR3 protein: ASSQALGQAPF
V gene: TRBV12-5; clone size: NA; J gene: TRBJ1-1; CDR3 protein: ASGLLQRGGKVEAF